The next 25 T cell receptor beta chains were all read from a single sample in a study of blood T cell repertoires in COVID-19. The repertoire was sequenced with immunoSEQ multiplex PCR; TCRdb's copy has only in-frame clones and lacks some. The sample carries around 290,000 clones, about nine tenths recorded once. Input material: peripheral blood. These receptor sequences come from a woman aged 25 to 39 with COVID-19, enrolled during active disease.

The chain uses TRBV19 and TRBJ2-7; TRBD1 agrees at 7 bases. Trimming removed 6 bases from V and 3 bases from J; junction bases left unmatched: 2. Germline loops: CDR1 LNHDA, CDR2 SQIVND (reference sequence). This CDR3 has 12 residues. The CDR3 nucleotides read TGTGCCAGTAGGGCAGGGGGCTACGAGCAGTACTTC. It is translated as CASRAGGYEQYF.

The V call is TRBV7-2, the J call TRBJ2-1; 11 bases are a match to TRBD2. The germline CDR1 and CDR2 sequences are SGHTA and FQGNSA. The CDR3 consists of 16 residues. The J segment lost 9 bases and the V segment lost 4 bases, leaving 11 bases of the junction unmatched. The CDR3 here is CASSSLIAGGGGEQFF. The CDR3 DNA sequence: TGTGCCAGCAGCTCGTTAATAGCGGGAGGGGGGGGTGAGCAGTTCTTC.

The CDR3 region has the DNA TGTGCCAGTACAAGTCTGAGAGCGGGAGGGCCCAATGAGCAGTTCTTC. It encodes CASTSLRAGGPNEQFF. The chain recombines TRBV19 with TRBJ2-1; TRBD2 matches 10 bases. The germline CDR1 and CDR2 sequences are LNHDA and SQIVND (reference sequence). This CDR3 has 16 amino acids. Trimming at V came to 7 bases and at J to 6 bases, leaving 12 bases not matched to a gene. Variable domain in full (rest from reference TRBV19 and TRBJ2-1): DGGITQSPKYLFRKEGQNVTLSCEQNLNHDAMYWYRQDPGQGLRLIYYSQIVNDFQKGDIAEGYSVSREKKESFPLTVTSAQKNPTAFYLCASTSLRAGGPNEQFFGPGTRLTVL.

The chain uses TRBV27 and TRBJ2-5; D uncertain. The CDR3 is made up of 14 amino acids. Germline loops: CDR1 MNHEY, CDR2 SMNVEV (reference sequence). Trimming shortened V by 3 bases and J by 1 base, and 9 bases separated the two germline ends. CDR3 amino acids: CASSFRRSQETQYF. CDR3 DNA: TGTGCCAGCAGTTTTAGGAGAAGCCAAGAGACCCAGTACTTC.

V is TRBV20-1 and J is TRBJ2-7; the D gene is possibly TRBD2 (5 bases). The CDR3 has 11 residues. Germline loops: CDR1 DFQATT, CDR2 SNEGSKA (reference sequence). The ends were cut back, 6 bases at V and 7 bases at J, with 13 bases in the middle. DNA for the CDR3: TGCAGTGCCCAGGAGGTTGAGGAGCAGTACTTC. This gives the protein CSAQEVEEQYF.

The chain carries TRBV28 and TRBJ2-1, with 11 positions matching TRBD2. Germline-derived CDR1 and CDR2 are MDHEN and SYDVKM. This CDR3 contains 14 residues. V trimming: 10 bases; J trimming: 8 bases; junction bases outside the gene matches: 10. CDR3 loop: CAILAGGPIYEQFF. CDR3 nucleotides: TGTGCCATTTTAGCGGGAGGGCCGATCTATGAGCAGTTCTTC.

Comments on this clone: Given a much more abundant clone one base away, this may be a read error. The CDR3 sequence: CASSLQGNTEAFF. The CDR3 DNA is TGTGCCAGCAGCTTGCAGGGGAACACTGAAGCTTTCTTT. The J gene is TRBJ1-1, the V gene TRBV5-6, with a weak D call TRBD1 (5 bases). The CDR3 has 13 residues. CDR1 is SGHDT, CDR2 YYEEEE, per germline. Trimming cost V 1 base and J 1 base, with 5 bases left between them.

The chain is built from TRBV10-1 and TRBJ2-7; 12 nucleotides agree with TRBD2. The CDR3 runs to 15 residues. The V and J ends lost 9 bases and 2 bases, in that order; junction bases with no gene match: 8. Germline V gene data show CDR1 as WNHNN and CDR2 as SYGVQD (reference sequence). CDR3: CARTSGSPFTYEQYF. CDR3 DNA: TGCGCCAGGACTAGCGGGAGTCCCTTTACCTACGAGCAGTACTTC.

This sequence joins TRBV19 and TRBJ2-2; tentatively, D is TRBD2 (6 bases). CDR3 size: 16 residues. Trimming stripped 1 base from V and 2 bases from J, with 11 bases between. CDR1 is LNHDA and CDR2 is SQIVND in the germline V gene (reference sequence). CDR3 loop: CASSIVGGYNTGELFF. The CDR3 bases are TGTGCCAGTAGTATAGTCGGGGGTTATAACACCGGGGAGCTGTTTTTT.

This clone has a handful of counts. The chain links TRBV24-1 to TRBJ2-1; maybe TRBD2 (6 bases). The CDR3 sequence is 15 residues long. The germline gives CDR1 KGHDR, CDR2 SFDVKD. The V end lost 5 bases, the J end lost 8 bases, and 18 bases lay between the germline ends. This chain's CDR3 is CATSAGGKNNDEQFF. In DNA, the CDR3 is TGTGCCACCAGTGCGGGCGGGAAGAATAATGATGAGCAGTTCTTC.

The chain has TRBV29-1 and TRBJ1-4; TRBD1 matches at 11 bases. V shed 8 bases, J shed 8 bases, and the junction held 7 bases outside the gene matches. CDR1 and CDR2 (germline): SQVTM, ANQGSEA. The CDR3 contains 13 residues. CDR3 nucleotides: TGCAGCTCTCAAAGGGACAGGGGGGAAAAACTGTTTTTT. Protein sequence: CSSQRDRGEKLFF.

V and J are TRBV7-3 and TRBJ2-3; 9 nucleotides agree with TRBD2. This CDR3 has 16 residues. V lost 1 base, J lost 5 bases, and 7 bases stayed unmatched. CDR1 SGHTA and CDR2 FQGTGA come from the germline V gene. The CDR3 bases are TGTGCCAGCAGCTTAATGTCGGCGGGAGGGATAGATACGCAGTATTTT. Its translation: CASSLMSAGGIDTQYF.

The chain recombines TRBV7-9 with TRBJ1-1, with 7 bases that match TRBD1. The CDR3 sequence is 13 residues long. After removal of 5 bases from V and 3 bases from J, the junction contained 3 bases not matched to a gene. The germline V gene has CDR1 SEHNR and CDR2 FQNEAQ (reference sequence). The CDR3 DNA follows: TGTGCCAGCAGCCTGACAGGGTACACTGAAGCTTTCTTT. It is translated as CASSLTGYTEAFF.

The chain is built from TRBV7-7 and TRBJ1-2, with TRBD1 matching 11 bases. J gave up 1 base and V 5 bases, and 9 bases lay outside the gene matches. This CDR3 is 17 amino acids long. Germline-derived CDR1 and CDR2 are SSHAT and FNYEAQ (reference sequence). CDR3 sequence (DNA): TGTGCCAGCAGCCGCTGGACAGGGGGCCCCCTTAACTATGGCTACACCTTC. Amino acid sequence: CASSRWTGGPLNYGYTF.

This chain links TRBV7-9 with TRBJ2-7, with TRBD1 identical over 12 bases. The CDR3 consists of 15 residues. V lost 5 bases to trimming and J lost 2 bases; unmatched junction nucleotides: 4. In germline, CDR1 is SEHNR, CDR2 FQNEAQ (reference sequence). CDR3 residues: CASSPGQGAPYEQYF. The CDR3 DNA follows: TGTGCCAGCAGCCCGGGACAGGGGGCGCCCTACGAGCAGTACTTC.

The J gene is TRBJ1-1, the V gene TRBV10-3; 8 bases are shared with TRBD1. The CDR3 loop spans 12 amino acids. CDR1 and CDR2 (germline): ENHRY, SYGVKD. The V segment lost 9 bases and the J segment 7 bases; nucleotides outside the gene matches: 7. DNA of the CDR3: TGTGCCATACCTGGACAGGGCGGTGAAGCTTTCTTT. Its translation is CAIPGQGGEAFF.

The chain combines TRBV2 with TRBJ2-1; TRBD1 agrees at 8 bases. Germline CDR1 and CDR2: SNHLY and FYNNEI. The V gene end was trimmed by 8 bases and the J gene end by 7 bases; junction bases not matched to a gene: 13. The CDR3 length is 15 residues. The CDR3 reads CASGREGRDRNEQFF. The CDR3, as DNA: TGTGCCAGCGGTCGTGAAGGGCGGGACAGGAATGAGCAGTTCTTC. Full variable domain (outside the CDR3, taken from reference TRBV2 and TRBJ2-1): EPEVTQTPSHQVTQMGQEVILRCVPISNHLYFYWYRQILGQKVEFLVSFYNNEISEKSEIFDDQFSVERPDGSNFTLKIRSTKLEDSAMYFCASGREGRDRNEQFFGPGTRLTVL.

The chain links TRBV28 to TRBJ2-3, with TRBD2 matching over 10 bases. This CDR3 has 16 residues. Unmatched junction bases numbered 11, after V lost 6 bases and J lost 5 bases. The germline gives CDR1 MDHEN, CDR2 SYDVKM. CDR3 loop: CASRGSGRAGIDTQYF. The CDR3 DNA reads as TGTGCCAGCAGGGGCAGCGGGAGGGCCGGGATAGATACGCAGTATTTT.

CDR3: CSVEGAGYYGYTF. In DNA, the CDR3 is TGCAGCGTTGAAGGGGCGGGCTACTATGGCTACACCTTC. The chain combines TRBV29-1 with TRBJ1-2; no firm D call. Germline assignment: CDR1 SQVTM and CDR2 ANQGSEA. V lost 1 base to trimming and J lost 3 bases, with 9 bases between them. The CDR3 is made up of 13 amino acids.

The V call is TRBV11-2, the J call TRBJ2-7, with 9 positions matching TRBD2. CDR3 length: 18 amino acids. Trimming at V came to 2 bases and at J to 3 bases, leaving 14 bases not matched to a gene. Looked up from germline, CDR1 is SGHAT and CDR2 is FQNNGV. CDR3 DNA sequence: TGTGCCAGCAGCTTAAGAGGCGATCTAGCGGGGTTTAACTACGAGCAGTACTTC. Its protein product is CASSLRGDLAGFNYEQYF.

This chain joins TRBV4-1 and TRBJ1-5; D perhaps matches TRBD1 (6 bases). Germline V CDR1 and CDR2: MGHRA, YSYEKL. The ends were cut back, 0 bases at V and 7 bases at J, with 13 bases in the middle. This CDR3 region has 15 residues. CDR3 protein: CASSQDEGEYQPQHF. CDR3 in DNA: TGCGCCAGCAGCCAAGATGAGGGGGAGTACCAGCCCCAGCATTTT.

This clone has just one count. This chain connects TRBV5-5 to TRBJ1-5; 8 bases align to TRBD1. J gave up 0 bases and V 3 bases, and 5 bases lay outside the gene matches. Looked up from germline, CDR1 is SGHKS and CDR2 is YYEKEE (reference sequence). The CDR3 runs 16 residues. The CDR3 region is CASSWGTGYSNQPQHF. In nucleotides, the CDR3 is TGTGCCAGCAGCTGGGGGACAGGCTATAGCAATCAGCCCCAGCATTTT. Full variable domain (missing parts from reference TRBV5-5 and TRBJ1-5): DAGVTQSPTHLIKTRGQQVTLRCSPISGHKSVSWYQQVLGQGPQFIFQYYEKEERGRGNFPDRFSARQFPNYSSELNVNALLLGDSALYLCASSWGTGYSNQPQHFGDGTRLSIL.

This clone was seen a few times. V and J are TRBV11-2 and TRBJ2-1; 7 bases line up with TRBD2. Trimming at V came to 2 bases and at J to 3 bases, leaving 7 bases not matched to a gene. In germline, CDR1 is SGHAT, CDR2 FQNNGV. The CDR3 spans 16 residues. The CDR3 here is CASSLNAGELYNEQFF. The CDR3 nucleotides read TGTGCCAGCAGCTTAAACGCGGGAGAACTCTACAATGAGCAGTTCTTC.

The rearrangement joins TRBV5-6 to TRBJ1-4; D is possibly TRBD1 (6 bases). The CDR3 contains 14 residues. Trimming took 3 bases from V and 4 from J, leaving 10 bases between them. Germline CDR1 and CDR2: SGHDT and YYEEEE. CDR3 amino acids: CASSSGQINEKLFF. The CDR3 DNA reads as TGTGCCAGCAGCTCCGGACAGATTAATGAAAAACTGTTTTTT.

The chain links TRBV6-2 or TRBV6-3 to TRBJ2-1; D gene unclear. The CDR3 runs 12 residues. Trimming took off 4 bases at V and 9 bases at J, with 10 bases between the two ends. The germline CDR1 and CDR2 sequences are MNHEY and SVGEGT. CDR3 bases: TGTGCCAGCAGTTTCCCTACGATTGAGCAGTTCTTC. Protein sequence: CASSFPTIEQFF.